The rows below give T cell receptor beta chains drawn from one sample of a study of T cells after yellow fever vaccination. One entry per CDR3 protein results from TCRdb running MiXCR on the 5' RACE reads. The repertoire holds approximately 160,000 distinct CDR3 sequences, with roughly 6.2% as singletons. This specimen consisted of CD4+ T cells sorted from PBMCs, obtained on the day of the first yellow fever vaccination. The receptors shown here come from a man aged 18 to 35 who received the YFV17D yellow fever vaccine. CDR3s include the opening cysteine and the closing phenylalanine or tryptophan. Each record gives: clone size, D gene, V gene, J gene, CDR3 DNA, CDR3 protein. A D gene is named only where the DNA matches it firmly. A clone size is listed for some rows: how often the clone was seen (once, few, many), or a class if it is expanded.

clone size: many
D gene: TRBD1
V gene: TRBV20-1
J gene: TRBJ1-4
CDR3 DNA: TGCAGTGCTAGGGGGGACAGCTATGAAAAACTGTTTTTT
CDR3 protein: CSARGDSYEKLFF

clone size: many
D gene: .
V gene: TRBV5-1
J gene: TRBJ1-6
CDR3 DNA: TGCGCCAGCAGCTTGGAACGGAGGGATTCACCCCTCCACTTT
CDR3 protein: CASSLERRDSPLHF

clone size: many
D gene: .
V gene: TRBV5-5
J gene: TRBJ1-2
CDR3 DNA: TGTGCCAGCAGCTTGAATCGCCAGGGACTTGTGAGTAACTATGGCTACACCTTC
CDR3 protein: CASSLNRQGLVSNYGYTF

clone size: .
D gene: TRBD2
V gene: TRBV7-9
J gene: TRBJ2-5
CDR3 DNA: TGTGCCAGCAGCTTCCTCCGGGGGGGCTATTTAGAGACCCAGTACTTC
CDR3 protein: CASSFLRGGYLETQYF

clone size: few
D gene: .
V gene: TRBV7-2
J gene: TRBJ2-7
CDR3 DNA: TGTGCCAGCAGCTTCGCAGGGAGAGAGCAGTACTTC
CDR3 protein: CASSFAGREQYF

clone size: few
D gene: .
V gene: TRBV7-2
J gene: TRBJ2-3
CDR3 DNA: TGTGCCAGCAGCTTAGGGGGACTCGGAGATACGCAGTATTTT
CDR3 protein: CASSLGGLGDTQYF

clone size: many
D gene: .
V gene: TRBV4-1
J gene: TRBJ1-1
CDR3 DNA: TGCGCCAGCAGCCAAGACAGGGAGATTACTGAAGCTTTCTTT
CDR3 protein: CASSQDREITEAFF

clone size: few
D gene: .
V gene: TRBV7-2
J gene: TRBJ2-1
CDR3 DNA: TGTGCCGGGGGGGGGCAGGTCTACAATGAGCAGTTCTTC
CDR3 protein: CAGGGQVYNEQFF

clone size: .
D gene: TRBD1
V gene: TRBV6-5
J gene: TRBJ1-2
CDR3 DNA: TGTGCCAGCAGTTATCTACAGGGGTCTAACTATGGCTACACCTTC
CDR3 protein: CASSYLQGSNYGYTF

clone size: many
D gene: .
V gene: TRBV29-1
J gene: TRBJ2-5
CDR3 DNA: TGCAGCGCCACGAGCCCCTGGGAGACCCAGTACTTC
CDR3 protein: CSATSPWETQYF

clone size: many
D gene: .
V gene: TRBV10-3
J gene: TRBJ2-3
CDR3 DNA: TGTGCCATCAGTGAAGACCACTACACAGATACGCAGTATTTT
CDR3 protein: CAISEDHYTDTQYF

clone size: many
D gene: TRBD2
V gene: TRBV4-1
J gene: TRBJ2-1
CDR3 DNA: TGCGCCAGCAGCCAAGAAGGTCTAGCGGTGGTTGAGCAGTTCTTC
CDR3 protein: CASSQEGLAVVEQFF

clone size: .
D gene: .
V gene: TRBV19
J gene: TRBJ1-5
CDR3 DNA: TGTGGCAGCAAAGCATCTAGCAATCAGCCCCAGCATTTT
CDR3 protein: CGSKASSNQPQHF

clone size: few
D gene: TRBD1
V gene: TRBV30
J gene: TRBJ1-3
CDR3 DNA: TGTGCCTGGAGCCGGACAGGGTACTCTGGAAACACCATATATTTT
CDR3 protein: CAWSRTGYSGNTIYF

clone size: many
D gene: .
V gene: TRBV6-5
J gene: TRBJ2-2
CDR3 DNA: TGTGCCAGCAGTTTCGGGGTCAACACCGGGGAGCTGTTTTTT
CDR3 protein: CASSFGVNTGELFF

clone size: many
D gene: .
V gene: TRBV5-4
J gene: TRBJ2-5
CDR3 DNA: TGTGCCAGCAGCTGGGGTGGGGGGTCGGAGACCCAGTACTTC
CDR3 protein: CASSWGGGSETQYF

clone size: many
D gene: TRBD2
V gene: TRBV7-2
J gene: TRBJ2-3
CDR3 DNA: TGTGCCAGCAGCTTACTCCGTCTAGCGGGGGCCTTTAGCACAGATACGCAGTATTTT
CDR3 protein: CASSLLRLAGAFSTDTQYF

clone size: many
D gene: .
V gene: TRBV10-3
J gene: TRBJ2-3
CDR3 DNA: TGTGCCATCAGGGTGACTAGAGACACAGATACGCAGTATTTT
CDR3 protein: CAIRVTRDTDTQYF

clone size: .
D gene: .
V gene: TRBV3-1
J gene: TRBJ2-5
CDR3 DNA: TGTGCCTGCTGCCAAGAGGGGTTTGGGACCCAGTACTTC
CDR3 protein: CACCQEGFGTQYF

clone size: many
D gene: .
V gene: TRBV7-8
J gene: TRBJ2-2
CDR3 DNA: TGTGCCAGCAGCTTGCTGAACACCGGGGAGCTGTTTTTT
CDR3 protein: CASSLLNTGELFF

clone size: few
D gene: TRBD1
V gene: TRBV6-5
J gene: TRBJ1-6
CDR3 DNA: TGTGCCAGCAGTTACTCTGGACAGGGTGATTCACCCCTCCACTTT
CDR3 protein: CASSYSGQGDSPLHF

clone size: .
D gene: .
V gene: TRBV6-2/TRBV6-3
J gene: TRBJ2-7
CDR3 DNA: TGTGCCAGCAGTTATTCAGGTCCCCTCTACGAGCAGTACTTC
CDR3 protein: CASSYSGPLYEQYF

clone size: few
D gene: .
V gene: TRBV6-1
J gene: TRBJ1-6
CDR3 DNA: TGTGCCAGCAGTGAAGAGCTGGGGAAGAGGTGGAATTCACCCCTCCACTTT
CDR3 protein: CASSEELGKRWNSPLHF

clone size: .
D gene: .
V gene: TRBV29-1
J gene: TRBJ2-7
CDR3 DNA: TGCAGCGTAGAAAGACAGTTTGGTTCCTACGAGCAGTACTTC
CDR3 protein: CSVERQFGSYEQYF

clone size: .
D gene: TRBD2
V gene: TRBV20-1
J gene: TRBJ2-1
CDR3 DNA: TGCAGTGCCGCTAGCGGCTCCTACAATGAGCAGTTCTTC
CDR3 protein: CSAASGSYNEQFF

clone size: many
D gene: .
V gene: TRBV11-2
J gene: TRBJ1-1
CDR3 DNA: TGTGCCAGCACCATCGACAGCCATAACACTGAAGCTTTCTTT
CDR3 protein: CASTIDSHNTEAFF

clone size: many
D gene: TRBD1
V gene: TRBV11-2
J gene: TRBJ2-1
CDR3 DNA: TGTGCCAGCAGCTGGCCAGGGGGCAGGAGCTCCTACAATGAGCAGTTCTTC
CDR3 protein: CASSWPGGRSSYNEQFF

clone size: .
D gene: .
V gene: TRBV19
J gene: TRBJ2-6
CDR3 DNA: TGTGCCACCGCGGACATAGTGGCTGGGGCCAACGTCCTGACTTTC
CDR3 protein: CATADIVAGANVLTF

clone size: many
D gene: TRBD1
V gene: TRBV5-6
J gene: TRBJ2-5
CDR3 DNA: TGTGCCAGCAACGTAATCTCCCGGGACAGGGTCCAAGAGACCCAGTACTTC
CDR3 protein: CASNVISRDRVQETQYF

clone size: many
D gene: TRBD1
V gene: TRBV29-1
J gene: TRBJ1-4
CDR3 DNA: TGCAGCGTTGAAGAGCCCGGAGGGACAGGGATGGGAAAACTGTTTTTT
CDR3 protein: CSVEEPGGTGMGKLFF

clone size: many
D gene: TRBD1
V gene: TRBV5-1
J gene: TRBJ1-6
CDR3 DNA: TGCGCCAGCACCCCCGATGTCGGGACAGGGAGTTCACCCCTCCACTTT
CDR3 protein: CASTPDVGTGSSPLHF

clone size: many
D gene: .
V gene: TRBV5-1
J gene: TRBJ2-1
CDR3 DNA: TGCGCCAGCAGGACGAGGACCGCCGACTACAATGAGCAGTTCTTC
CDR3 protein: CASRTRTADYNEQFF